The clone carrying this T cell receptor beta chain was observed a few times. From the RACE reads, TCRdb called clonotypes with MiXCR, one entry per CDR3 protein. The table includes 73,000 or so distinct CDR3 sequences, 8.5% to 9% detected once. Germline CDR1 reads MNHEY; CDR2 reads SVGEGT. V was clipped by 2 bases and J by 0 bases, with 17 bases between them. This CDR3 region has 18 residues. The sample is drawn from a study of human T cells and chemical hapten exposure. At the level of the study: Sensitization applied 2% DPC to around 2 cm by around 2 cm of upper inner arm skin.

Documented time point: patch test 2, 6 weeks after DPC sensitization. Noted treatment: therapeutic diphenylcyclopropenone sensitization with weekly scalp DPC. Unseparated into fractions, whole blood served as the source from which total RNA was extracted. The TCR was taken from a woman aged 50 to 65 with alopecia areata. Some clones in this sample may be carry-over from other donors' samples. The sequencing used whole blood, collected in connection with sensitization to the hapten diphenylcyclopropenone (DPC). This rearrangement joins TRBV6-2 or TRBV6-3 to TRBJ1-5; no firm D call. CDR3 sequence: CASSYNLRQSLSNQPQHF. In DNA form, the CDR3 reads TGTGCCAGCAGTTACAATCTTCGGCAGTCCCTTAGCAATCAGCCCCAGCATTTT.